The present T cell receptor (beta chain) was sequenced within a study of T-cell memory formation after mild COVID-19. Whole-study results and caveats: Cross-reactive memory apparently joined, as some responding clones appeared in pre-infection memory. Nothing confirmed that second-wave clones peaking on day 37 were specific for SARS-CoV-2.

From germline, CDR1 is SGHRS and CDR2 YFSETQ. V was cut by 0 bases and J by 3 bases, with 10 bases left in between. The CDR3 runs to 14 residues. Only a few counts were recorded for this clonotype. Its antigen is undetermined. Researchers used 5'RACE with constant-segment primers to make TCR alpha and TCR beta cDNA libraries that carry sample barcodes and UMIs. TCRdb re-derived calls from the 5' RACE reads in MiXCR, one entry per CDR3 protein. The sample consists of about 600,000 distinct CDR3 sequences, about 22% of them appearing once. Sequences were obtained from PBMCs or a T cell subset sorted from them (not recorded which). The receptor was isolated from an adult woman who had mild COVID-19 (a few samples of this study predate the infection). Cell type and time point are not known. V gene TRBV5-1 combines with J gene TRBJ2-7; D possibly corresponds to TRBD2 (5 bases). CDR3 protein: CASSLDSGGYEQYF. The CDR3 DNA follows: TGCGCCAGCAGCTTGGACTCAGGAGGCTACGAGCAGTACTTC.